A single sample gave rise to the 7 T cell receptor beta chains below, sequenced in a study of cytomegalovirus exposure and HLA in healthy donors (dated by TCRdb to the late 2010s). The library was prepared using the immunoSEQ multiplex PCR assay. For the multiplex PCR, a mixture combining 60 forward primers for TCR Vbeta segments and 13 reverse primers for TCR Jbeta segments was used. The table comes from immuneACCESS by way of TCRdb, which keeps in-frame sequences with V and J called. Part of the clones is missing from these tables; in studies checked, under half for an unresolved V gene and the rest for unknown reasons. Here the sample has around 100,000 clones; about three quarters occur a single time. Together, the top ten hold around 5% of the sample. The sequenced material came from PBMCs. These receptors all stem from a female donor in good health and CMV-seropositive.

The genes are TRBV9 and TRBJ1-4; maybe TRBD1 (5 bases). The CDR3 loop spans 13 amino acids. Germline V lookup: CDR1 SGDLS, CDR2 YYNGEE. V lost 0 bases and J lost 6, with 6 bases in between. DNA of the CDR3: TGTGCCAGCAGCGTAGGACAGCATGAAAAACTGTTTTTT. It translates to CASSVGQHEKLFF.

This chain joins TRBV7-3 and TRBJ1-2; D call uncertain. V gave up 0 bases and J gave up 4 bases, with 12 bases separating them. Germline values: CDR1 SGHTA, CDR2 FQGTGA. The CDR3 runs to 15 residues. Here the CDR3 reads CASSLTPGYRYGYTF. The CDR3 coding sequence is TGTGCCAGCAGCTTAACCCCGGGGTATCGCTATGGCTACACCTTC.

CDR3 in DNA: TGTGCCAGCAGCGTAAGGGGTGACACGGTAGATACGCAGTATTTT. It yields the protein CASSVRGDTVDTQYF. The chain is built from TRBV9 and TRBJ2-3; possibly TRBD1 for D (5 bases). The V gene's germline CDR1 is SGDLS and CDR2 YYNGEE. V was trimmed by 1 base and J by 5 bases, leaving 14 bases between them. The CDR3 loop spans 15 amino acids. Complete variable domain (other parts from reference TRBV9 and TRBJ2-3): DSGVTQTPKHLITATGQRVTLRCSPRSGDLSVYWYQQSLDQGLQFLIQYYNGEERAKGNILERFSAQQFPDLHSELNLSSLELGDSALYFCASSVRGDTVDTQYFGPGTRLTVL.

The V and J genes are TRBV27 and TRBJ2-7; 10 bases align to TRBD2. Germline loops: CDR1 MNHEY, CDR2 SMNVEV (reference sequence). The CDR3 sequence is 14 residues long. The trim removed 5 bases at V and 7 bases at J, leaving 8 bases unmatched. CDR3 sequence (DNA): TGTGCCAGCAGTCCCCGACTAGCGGGTGCAGAGCAGTACTTC. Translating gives CASSPRLAGAEQYF.

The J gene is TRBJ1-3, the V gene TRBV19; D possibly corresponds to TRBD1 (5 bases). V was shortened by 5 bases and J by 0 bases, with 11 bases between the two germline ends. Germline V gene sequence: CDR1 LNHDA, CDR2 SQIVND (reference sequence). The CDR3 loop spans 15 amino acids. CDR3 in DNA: TGTGCCAGTAGTGGACATGCGAGCTCTGGAAACACCATATATTTT. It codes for CASSGHASSGNTIYF.

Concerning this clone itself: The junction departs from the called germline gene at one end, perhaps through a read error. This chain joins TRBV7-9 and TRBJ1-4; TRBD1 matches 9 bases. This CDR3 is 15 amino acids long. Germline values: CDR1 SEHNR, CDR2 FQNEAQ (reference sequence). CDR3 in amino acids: CSSSIQTGGGKKLFF. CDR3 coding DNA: TGTTCCAGCAGCATTCAGACAGGGGGTGGGAAAAAACTGTTTTTT. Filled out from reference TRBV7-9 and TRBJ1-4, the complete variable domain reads DTGVSQNPRHKITKRGQNVTFRCDPISEHNRLYWYRQTLGQGPEFLTYFQNEAQLEKSRLLSDRFSAERPKGSFSTLEIQRTEQGDSAMYLCSSSIQTGGGKKLFFGSGTQLSVL.

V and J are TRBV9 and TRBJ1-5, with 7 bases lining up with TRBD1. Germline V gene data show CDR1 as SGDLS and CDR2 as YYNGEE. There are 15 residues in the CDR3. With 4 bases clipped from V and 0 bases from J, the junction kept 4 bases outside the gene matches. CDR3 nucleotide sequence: TGTGCCAGCAGCCTGGGACAGTATAGCAATCAGCCCCAGCATTTT. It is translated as CASSLGQYSNQPQHF.